The T cell receptor beta chain under discussion was sequenced for a study of T cell responses to AZD1222 COVID-19 vaccine. About the study: Combined were second doses at about 4 or about 12 weeks.

The CDR3 consists of 14 residues. Germline values: CDR1 SGHNT, CDR2 YYREEE (reference sequence). J lost 4 bases, V lost 9 bases, and 5 bases had no gene match. Study results and limitations: Scientists sampled the repertoires only once the peak T cell response had passed. The donor cohort was predominantly white British with a female majority, and clonal diversity may have been underestimated.

Of note for this clone: The target antigen is unknown.

Using immunoSEQ multiplex PCR, the repertoire was profiled, and TCRdb retains in-frame clones only, with some absent. The sample lists fewer than 200,000 clones, around 94% seen once, with around 9.3% in the top ten. The rearrangement uses TRBV5-4 and TRBJ2-1; TRBD2 agrees at 12 bases. Sample: peripheral blood, taken on day 0 of AZD1222 vaccination. The source of this sequence is an adult in good health. The CDR3 sequence is CAINGLAGYNEQFF. In nucleotides, the CDR3 is TGTGCCATCAACGGACTAGCGGGGTACAATGAGCAGTTCTTC.